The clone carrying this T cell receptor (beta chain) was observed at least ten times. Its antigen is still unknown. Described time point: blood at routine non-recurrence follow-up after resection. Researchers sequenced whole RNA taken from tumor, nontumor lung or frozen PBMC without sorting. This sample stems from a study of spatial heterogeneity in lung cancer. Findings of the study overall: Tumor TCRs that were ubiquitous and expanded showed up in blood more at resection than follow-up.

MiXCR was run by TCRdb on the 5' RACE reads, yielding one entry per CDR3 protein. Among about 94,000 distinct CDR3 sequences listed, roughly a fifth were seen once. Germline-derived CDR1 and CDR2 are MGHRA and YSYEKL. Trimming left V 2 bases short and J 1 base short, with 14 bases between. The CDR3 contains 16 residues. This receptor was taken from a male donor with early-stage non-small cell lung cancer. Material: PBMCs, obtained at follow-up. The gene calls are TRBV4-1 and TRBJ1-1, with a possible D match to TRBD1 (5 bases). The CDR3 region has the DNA TGCGCCAGCAGCCAATTGTCAAACAGGAGGAACACTGAAGCTTTCTTT. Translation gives CASSQLSNRRNTEAFF.